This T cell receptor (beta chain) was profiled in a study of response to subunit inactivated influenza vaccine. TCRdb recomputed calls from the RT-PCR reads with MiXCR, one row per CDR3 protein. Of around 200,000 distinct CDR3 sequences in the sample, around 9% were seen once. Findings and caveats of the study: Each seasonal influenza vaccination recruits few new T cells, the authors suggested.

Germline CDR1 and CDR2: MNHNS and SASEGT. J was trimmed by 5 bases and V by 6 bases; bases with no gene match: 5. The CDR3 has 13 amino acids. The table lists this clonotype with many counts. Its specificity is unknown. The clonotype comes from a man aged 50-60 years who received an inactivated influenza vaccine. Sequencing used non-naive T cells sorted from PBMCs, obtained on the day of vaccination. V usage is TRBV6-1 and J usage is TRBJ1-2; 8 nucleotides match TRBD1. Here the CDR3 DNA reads TGTGCCAGCAGAGCCGGGACAGGATATGGCTACACCTTC. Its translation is CASRAGTGYGYTF.